Following are 18 T cell receptor beta chains from one sample sequenced in a study of cytomegalovirus exposure and HLA in healthy donors. Primers for the PCR totalled 60 Vbeta and 13 Jbeta. The repertoire was sequenced with immunoSEQ multiplex PCR; TCRdb's copy has only in-frame clones and lacks some. This table has approximately 120,000 clones, about 80% appearing once. The sample was PBMCs. The receptors stem from a woman in her 50s in good health and CMV-seropositive.

The count of this clone is one. The chain links TRBV6-1 to TRBJ1-4; D gene unclear. V lost 8 bases to trimming and J lost 5 bases, with 12 bases between them. Germline V CDR1 and CDR2: MNHNS, SASEGT. CDR3 size: 13 residues. Written as DNA, the CDR3 is TGTGCCAGCGGAGGGCAGATAAATGAAAAACTGTTTTTT. Amino acid sequence: CASGGQINEKLFF.

The chain combines TRBV19 with TRBJ1-2; D gene unclear. The CDR3 sequence is 12 residues long. Per the germline V gene, CDR1 is LNHDA and CDR2 is SQIVND (reference sequence). The V end lost 2 bases, the J end lost 6 bases, and 7 bases lay between the germline ends. CDR3 protein: CASSITAHGYTF. CDR3 DNA: TGTGCCAGTAGTATAACAGCCCATGGCTACACCTTC.

The chain combines TRBV5-1 with TRBJ2-7; TRBD1 is a possible D gene (6 bases). The CDR3 sequence is 14 residues long. Germline-derived CDR1 and CDR2 are SGHRS and YFSETQ. Trimming left V 0 bases short and J 5 bases short, with 12 bases between. CDR3 bases: TGCGCCAGCAGCTTGGGGCAGGGGTGGAACGAGCAGTACTTC. It yields the protein CASSLGQGWNEQYF.

The chain couples TRBV4-1 to TRBJ1-4; D gene unclear. Per the germline V gene, CDR1 is MGHRA and CDR2 is YSYEKL. The CDR3 spans 15 residues. V was cut by 1 base and J by 0 bases, with 6 bases left in between. In DNA, the CDR3 is TGCGCCAGCAGCCAAGTCCGGTCAACTAATGAAAAACTGTTTTTT. Amino acid sequence: CASSQVRSTNEKLFF.

The gene calls are TRBV9 and TRBJ2-6; D not resolved. Trimming pared 4 bases from V and 3 bases from J, leaving 8 bases between. The CDR3 totals 14 residues. Germline CDR1 SGDLS, CDR2 YYNGEE. The CDR3 region is CASSPSSGANVLTF. CDR3 bases: TGTGCCAGCAGCCCGAGTAGTGGGGCCAACGTCCTGACTTTC. Looking up the rest from reference TRBV9 and TRBJ2-6 gives the full variable domain: DSGVTQTPKHLITATGQRVTLRCSPRSGDLSVYWYQQSLDQGLQFLIQYYNGEERAKGNILERFSAQQFPDLHSELNLSSLELGDSALYFCASSPSSGANVLTFGAGSRLTVL.

The J gene is TRBJ1-2, the V gene TRBV20-1; D remains ambiguous. CDR1 DFQATT and CDR2 SNEGSKA come from the germline V gene (reference sequence). V was trimmed by 3 bases and J by 3 bases, leaving 5 bases between them. CDR3 size: 11 residues. CDR3 protein: CSASPDYGYTF. DNA of the CDR3: TGCAGTGCTAGCCCAGACTATGGCTACACCTTC.

This chain uses TRBV4-3 with TRBJ2-3, with TRBD2 as a possible D gene (5 bases). This CDR3 has 15 residues. V gave up 0 bases and J gave up 0 bases, with 7 bases separating them. Germline V gene sequence: CDR1 LGHNA, CDR2 YSLEER. DNA for the CDR3: TGCGCCAGCAGCCAAGATCGCGGGAGCACAGATACGCAGTATTTT. Translation gives CASSQDRGSTDTQYF.

The chain links TRBV9 to TRBJ2-5; possibly TRBD1 for D (5 bases). The J call may be incorrect, as the DNA end agrees better with TRBJ2-7. Germline V gives CDR1 SGDLS, CDR2 YYNGEE. The CDR3 is 14 residues long. CDR3 sequence: CASQKTALPYEQYF. The CDR3 coding sequence is TGTGCCAGCCAAAAGACAGCCCTCCCCTACGAGCAGTACTTC.

This clone was seen a single time. V and J are TRBV10-3 and TRBJ2-1, with TRBD2 matching 9 bases. The CDR3 spans 15 residues. Losses at the gene ends were 6 bases for V and 9 bases for J; bases not matched to a gene: 12. In germline, CDR1 is ENHRY, CDR2 SYGVKD. The DNA for the CDR3 is TGTGCCATCAGGGGCGAGGGCGGGAGGGCTAGTGAGCAGTTCTTC. Amino acids: CAIRGEGGRASEQFF.

The chain uses TRBV23-1 and TRBJ2-1; 8 positions match TRBD2. TRBV23-1 is an ORF, and what it does is uncertain. CDR3 length equals 17 residues. With 0 bases clipped from V and 7 bases from J, the junction kept 11 bases outside the gene matches. The CDR3 nucleotides read TGCGCCAGCAGTCAATCGTCGGGAGGGGCTCCGGGGAATGAGCAGTTCTTC. Encoded protein: CASSQSSGGAPGNEQFF.

This clone was detected only a few times. The CDR3 here is CASRVGTGGTGTGELFF. As DNA, the CDR3 is TGTGCCAGCAGGGTTGGGACAGGGGGTACGGGCACCGGGGAGCTGTTTTTT. The chain combines TRBV2 with TRBJ2-2; 11 positions agree with TRBD1. Germline CDR1 is SNHLY and CDR2 is FYNNEI. The CDR3 sequence is 17 residues long. After removal of 6 bases from V and 4 bases from J, the junction contained 10 bases not matched to a gene.

V is TRBV7-9 and J is TRBJ1-4, with 7 bases matching TRBD1. V lost 1 base to trimming and J lost 0 bases; unmatched junction nucleotides: 2. Germline loops: CDR1 SEHNR, CDR2 FQNEAQ (reference sequence). CDR3 length equals 16 residues. CDR3 DNA sequence: TGTGCCAGCAGCTTAGGCCAGGGGGCAACTAATGAAAAACTGTTTTTT. This encodes CASSLGQGATNEKLFF.

The chain employs TRBV21-1 and TRBJ1-1; TRBD1, as called in the table, went unchecked against the DNA. TRBV21-1 counts as a pseudogene. The CDR3 runs to 15 residues. In DNA, the CDR3 is TGTGCCAGCAGCAAAAAACCGACAGGGGGGACTGAAGCTTTCTTT. As protein: CASSKKPTGGTEAFF.

Only a few counts were recorded for this clone. V gene TRBV7-2 combines with J gene TRBJ1-5; weak D call: TRBD1 (5 bases). CDR3 length: 14 residues. The ends were cut back, 5 bases at V and 5 bases at J, with 13 bases in the middle. Germline values: CDR1 SGHTA, CDR2 FQGNSA. CDR3 sequence reads: CASSRDSIDQPQHF. The CDR3 nucleotides are TGTGCCAGCAGCCGAGACAGTATTGATCAGCCCCAGCATTTT.

J is TRBJ1-5 and V is TRBV4-1, with TRBD1 matching over 10 bases. V shed 4 bases, J shed 6 bases, and the junction held 6 bases outside the gene matches. Per the germline V gene, CDR1 is MGHRA and CDR2 is YSYEKL. This CDR3 has 15 amino acids. The chain's CDR3 is CASSPGQGVGQPQHF. The CDR3 DNA reads as TGCGCCAGCAGCCCCGGACAGGGGGTCGGTCAGCCCCAGCATTTT.

CDR3: CASSYSAGKTQYF. The DNA of the CDR3 is TGTGCCAGCAGTTACTCTGCAGGGAAGACCCAGTACTTC. The chain employs TRBV6-6 and TRBJ2-5; weak D call: TRBD1 (5 bases). V lost 0 bases to trimming and J lost 6 bases, with 8 bases between them. The CDR3 is 13 residues long. Per the germline V gene, CDR1 is MNHNY and CDR2 is SVGAGI (reference sequence).

V and J are TRBV2 and TRBJ2-1; TRBD2 aligns across 7 bases. Trimming removed 1 base from V and 5 bases from J; junction bases left unmatched: 11. CDR3 length: 17 amino acids. CDR1 and CDR2 from the germline V gene are SNHLY and FYNNEI. CDR3 residues: CASSEGPPGLPHNEQFF. The DNA for the CDR3 is TGTGCCAGCAGTGAAGGTCCCCCGGGACTACCCCACAATGAGCAGTTCTTC.

The chain couples TRBV6-6 to TRBJ1-4, with D possibly being TRBD1 (5 bases). The CDR3 loop spans 14 amino acids. The ends were cut back, 4 bases at V and 5 bases at J, with 11 bases in the middle. Germline V gene data show CDR1 as MNHNY and CDR2 as SVGAGI (reference sequence). CDR3: CASSSFRVNEKLFF. The CDR3 DNA follows: TGTGCCAGCAGTTCCTTCAGGGTGAATGAAAAACTGTTTTTT.